This is a list of T cell receptor beta chains from one sample in a study of blood T cell repertoires in COVID-19. Repertoires were generated with immunoSEQ multiplex PCR, while TCRdb's copy carries only in-frame clones and drops some. This repertoire shows roughly 250,000 clones, 87% found once; its top ten account for about 6.3%. Sample: PBMCs or T cells enriched from blood (not recorded which). The source of these receptors is a young woman with acute COVID-19. Both conserved end residues are part of each CDR3. D genes are given only for firm matches. Clone size, where shown, is once, few, many, or a class for clones that have expanded.

D,J,size,length,V,CDR3,DNA
-,TRBJ2-7,-,15,TRBV6-5,CASSYSRAWSYEQYF,TGTGCCAGCAGTTACTCGAGGGCTTGGAGCTACGAGCAGTACTTC
-,TRBJ2-5,-,16,TRBV9,CASTPSGVGPQETQYF,TGTGCCAGCACCCCCTCGGGGGTTGGTCCCCAAGAGACCCAGTACTTC
-,TRBJ1-3,-,14,TRBV28,CASSLDSHGNTIYF,TGTGCCAGCAGTCTAGACTCGCACGGGAACACCATATATTTT
-,TRBJ2-5,once,13,TRBV19,CASRGRAGETQYF,TGTGCCAGTAGGGGCCGGGCGGGCGAGACCCAGTACTTC
TRBD1,TRBJ1-1,-,18,TRBV19,CASRRDRTGGTGSTEAFF,TGTGCCAGTAGAAGGGATAGGACAGGGGGAACTGGGAGCACTGAAGCTTTCTTT
TRBD2,TRBJ2-1,-,16,TRBV7-9,CASSWGTSGLWNEQFF,TGTGCCAGCAGCTGGGGGACTAGCGGGCTTTGGAATGAGCAGTTCTTC
-,TRBJ2-1,-,15,TRBV5-1,CASSLRSGTGNEQFF,TGCGCCAGCAGCTTGCGTAGCGGTACGGGAAATGAGCAGTTCTTC
-,TRBJ2-5,-,13,TRBV7-9,CASSLAGGETQYF,TGTGCCAGCAGCTTGGCTGGCGGGGAGACCCAGTACTTC
TRBD1,TRBJ1-1,-,14,TRBV28,CASSLGTANTEAFF,TGTGCCAGCAGCCTAGGGACAGCGAACACTGAAGCTTTCTTT
TRBD2,TRBJ2-1,-,16,TRBV6-6,CASTGAYSGRAVEQFF,TGTGCCAGCACGGGGGCCTATAGCGGGAGGGCCGTTGAGCAGTTCTTC
-,TRBJ2-5,-,13,TRBV19,CASSRRQKETQYF,TGTGCCAGTAGTCGGAGGCAGAAAGAGACCCAGTACTTC
-,TRBJ1-5,-,16,TRBV19,CASSIGFTRGNQPQHF,TGTGCCAGTAGTATAGGATTCACCCGGGGCAATCAGCCCCAGCATTTT
TRBD1,TRBJ1-5,-,17,TRBV15,CATSREGDSSLNQPQHF,TGTGCCACCAGCAGAGAAGGGGACAGCAGTCTTAATCAGCCCCAGCATTTT
-,TRBJ2-3,once,15,TRBV6-5,CASSSRVWSTDTQYF,TGTGCCAGCAGTTCCCGGGTGTGGAGCACAGATACGCAGTATTTT
-,TRBJ2-1,-,13,TRBV6-6,CASSYAGRNEQFF,TGTGCCAGCAGTTACGCGGGCCGGAATGAGCAGTTCTTC
TRBD2,TRBJ2-3,-,16,TRBV4-2,CASSQAGLAGTDTQYF,TGTGCCAGCAGCCAAGCGGGACTAGCGGGCACAGATACGCAGTATTTT
TRBD2,TRBJ2-7,once,17,TRBV10-3,CAISESRLAGGRYEQYF,TGTGCCATCAGTGAGTCGAGACTAGCGGGAGGACGCTACGAGCAGTACTTC
-,TRBJ1-2,-,10,TRBV20-1,CSASDNGYTF,TGCAGTGCTAGTGACAATGGCTACACCTTC
TRBD1,TRBJ1-5,-,15,TRBV19,CASSTQTGSGQPQHF,TGTGCCAGTAGTACACAGACAGGGTCAGGGCAGCCCCAGCATTTT
TRBD1,TRBJ1-2,-,15,TRBV19,CASSSGQVNNYGYTF,TGTGCCAGTAGTTCCGGACAGGTCAATAACTATGGCTACACCTTC
TRBD2,TRBJ2-7,-,15,TRBV10-1,CASSESAGPSYEQYF,TGCGCCAGCAGTGAGTCAGCGGGGCCCTCCTACGAGCAGTACTTC
-,TRBJ2-1,few,16,TRBV7-2,CASRLQVAGSYNEQFF,TGTGCCAGCAGACTCCAGGTTGCGGGATCCTACAATGAGCAGTTCTTC
TRBD1,TRBJ2-2,-,15,TRBV5-1,CASTPTGVNTGELFF,TGCGCCAGCACCCCCACAGGGGTGAACACCGGGGAGCTGTTTTTT
-,TRBJ2-7,once,12,TRBV6-5,CASRTTVWEQYF,TGTGCCAGCAGAACGACAGTTTGGGAGCAGTACTTC
-,TRBJ2-1,few,12,TRBV12-3/TRBV12-4,CASSPLANEQFF,TGTGCCAGCAGTCCTCTAGCAAATGAGCAGTTCTTC
TRBD2,TRBJ2-7,-,15,TRBV28,CASRPPLAGAYEQYF,TGTGCCAGCAGACCACCACTAGCGGGCGCCTACGAGCAGTACTTC
-,TRBJ1-3,-,16,TRBV19,CASSITMTRGGNTIYF,TGTGCCAGTAGTATCACGATGACCCGAGGAGGAAACACCATATATTTT
TRBD1,TRBJ2-5,-,15,TRBV4-3,CASSQGTGARETQYF,TGCGCCAGCAGCCAGGGGACAGGGGCGAGAGAGACCCAGTACTTC
TRBD2,TRBJ2-5,few,14,TRBV5-1,CASSLASGKETQYF,TGCGCCAGCAGCTTGGCTAGCGGTAAAGAGACCCAGTACTTC
-,TRBJ1-3,-,16,TRBV6-5,CASSYFAHSSGNTIYF,TGTGCCAGCAGTTACTTTGCCCATAGCTCTGGAAACACCATATATTTT
-,TRBJ2-5,-,14,TRBV7-9,CASSPLLGVETQYF,TGTGCCAGCAGCCCATTACTAGGAGTTGAAACCCAGTACTTC
-,TRBJ1-1,once,14,TRBV28,CASTRGTMNTEAFF,TGTGCCAGCACTAGAGGGACAATGAACACTGAAGCTTTCTTT
TRBD1,TRBJ1-1,-,19,TRBV6-6,CASSPRTGTRLSANTEAFF,TGTGCCAGCAGTCCTAGGACAGGAACGAGGCTCTCGGCTAACACTGAAGCTTTCTTT
-,TRBJ1-4,-,14,TRBV29-1,CSGGSPGTNEKLFF,TGCAGCGGCGGGTCCCCGGGGACTAATGAAAAACTGTTTTTT